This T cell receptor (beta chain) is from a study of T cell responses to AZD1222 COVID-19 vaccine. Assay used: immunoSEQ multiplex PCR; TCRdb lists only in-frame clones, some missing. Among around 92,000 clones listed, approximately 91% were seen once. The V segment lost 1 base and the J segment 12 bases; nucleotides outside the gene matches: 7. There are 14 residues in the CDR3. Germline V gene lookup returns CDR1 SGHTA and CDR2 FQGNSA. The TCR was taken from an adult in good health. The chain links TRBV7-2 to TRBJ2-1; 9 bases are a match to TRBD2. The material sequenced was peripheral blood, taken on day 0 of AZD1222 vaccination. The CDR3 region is CASSLVGGGVAQFF. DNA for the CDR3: TGTGCCAGCAGCTTAGTGGGCGGGGGGGTTGCGCAGTTCTTC.